These T cell receptor beta chains were read from a single sample in a study of OX40 agonist ivuxolimab in advanced cancers. Method: immunoSEQ multiplex PCR; TCRdb's copy keeps in-frame clones and lacks some. Here the sample spans almost 80,000 clones, about nine tenths being singletons. The sample in question was CD4+ or CD8+ T cells sorted from blood, obtained in a trial of the OX40 agonist ivuxolimab. All receptors derive from an adult with an advanced solid tumor such as melanoma, head and neck, liver or kidney cancer. Both conserved end residues are part of each CDR3. The D gene is left open where the match is weak. Clone size is not always given. Where it is, it says once, few, many or a class for expanded clones.

cdr3_nt | cdr3_aa | clone_size | d_call | j_call | v_call
TGTGCCAGCAGACCTACAGCCATGAACACTGAAGCTTTCTTT | CASRPTAMNTEAFF | - | - | TRBJ1-1 | TRBV7-9
TGTGCCAGCTCACCTCTCCAACAGGTGAACACTGAAGCTTTCTTT | CASSPLQQVNTEAFF | once | - | TRBJ1-1 | TRBV18
TGCGCCAGCAGCCAAGACCCCGCCACCGGACTAGCCAGCACAGATACGCAGTATTTT | CASSQDPATGLASTDTQYF | - | TRBD2 | TRBJ2-3 | TRBV4-1
TGTGCCAGCTCTCTCAACGGGAGGGATGAAGCTTTCTTT | CASSLNGRDEAFF | - | - | TRBJ1-1 | TRBV18
TGCGCCAGCAGCCAAGCCGGGACCTCTACCACAGATACGCAGTATTTT | CASSQAGTSTTDTQYF | - | - | TRBJ2-3 | TRBV4-1
TGTGCCAGCAGTTTATCTCGGACAGGCACAGATACGCAGTATTTT | CASSLSRTGTDTQYF | - | - | TRBJ2-3 | TRBV27
TGCGCCAGCAGCCACCCGAGGACACAGTCGAACCCTGCAACTAATGAAAAACTGTTTTTT | CASSHPRTQSNPATNEKLFF | - | - | TRBJ1-4 | TRBV4-1
TGTGCCAGCAGCGTAATAGCGGGAGGGACCCACAATGAGCAGTTCTTC | CASSVIAGGTHNEQFF | - | TRBD2 | TRBJ2-1 | TRBV7-2
TGTGCCAGCAGTTACTCGACGTCAGGGGGCTACACCTTC | CASSYSTSGGYTF | few | - | TRBJ1-2 | TRBV6-5
TGTGCCAGCAGCTCCCCACTAGCGGGTCCCTACGAGCAGTACTTC | CASSSPLAGPYEQYF | - | TRBD2 | TRBJ2-7 | TRBV6-5
TGCGCCAGCAGCTTGTCAGGGGCTGGCAATCAGCCCCAGCATTTT | CASSLSGAGNQPQHF | - | - | TRBJ1-5 | TRBV5-1
TGTGCCAGCAAAGCGATGTTAGCCGACAATGAGCAGTTCTTC | CASKAMLADNEQFF | - | - | TRBJ2-1 | TRBV2
TGTGCCAGCAGCTTGCTAGCGGGATTCAACACCGGGGAGCTGTTTTTT | CASSLLAGFNTGELFF | - | TRBD2 | TRBJ2-2 | TRBV5-4
TGTGCCAGCAGGGACCTAGCGGGACCCTACGAGCAGTACTTC | CASRDLAGPYEQYF | - | TRBD2 | TRBJ2-7 | TRBV11-1
TGTGCCAGCTCACCACCGAGGACGGGACGGGGCACAGATACGCAGTATTTT | CASSPPRTGRGTDTQYF | - | - | TRBJ2-3 | TRBV18
TGTGCCAGTAGTTCCCAGCCTGGGGGCAATCAGCCCCAGCATTTT | CASSSQPGGNQPQHF | - | - | TRBJ1-5 | TRBV19
TGTGCCAGCAATGGTCTCCGTCGTAAGCAGGCGGTCTACAATGAGCAGTTCTTC | CASNGLRRKQAVYNEQFF | - | - | TRBJ2-1 | TRBV2
TGTGCCAGCAGGCGGGAGGGGGATACGCAGTATTTT | CASRREGDTQYF | - | TRBD2 | TRBJ2-3 | TRBV11-3
TGTGCCAGCAGTGTCGGGCCCTCGAATCTCTACGAGCAGTACTTC | CASSVGPSNLYEQYF | - | - | TRBJ2-7 | TRBV6-1
TGTGCCAGCAGTGAACTTGGGGGCACTAATGAAAAACTGTTTTTT | CASSELGGTNEKLFF | - | - | TRBJ1-4 | TRBV6-1
TGTGCCATCACCCTAGGGGCGGGAGGGCCTGATGACGAGCAGTACTTC | CAITLGAGGPDDEQYF | - | TRBD2 | TRBJ2-7 | TRBV10-3
TGTGCCAGTAGTAGTCTAGCGGAGGCGAGCTCCTACAATGAGCAGTTCTTC | CASSSLAEASSYNEQFF | once | TRBD2 | TRBJ2-1 | TRBV19
TGCGCCAGCAGCTTCCTAGCGGGAGGGCGGAACAATGAGCAGTTCTTC | CASSFLAGGRNNEQFF | - | TRBD2 | TRBJ2-1 | TRBV5-1
TGTGCCAGCAGAGGGAGGACAGGGAACACTGAAGCTTTCTTT | CASRGRTGNTEAFF | - | TRBD1 | TRBJ1-1 | TRBV6-6
TGTGCCAGCAGCCGGAGACGGGCGGGATTAGGAAGATACAATGAGCAGTTCTTC | CASSRRRAGLGRYNEQFF | - | - | TRBJ2-1 | TRBV7-8
TGTGCCAGCAGCGGACGACTAGCGGGAGTTTGGTCAGATACGCAGTATTTT | CASSGRLAGVWSDTQYF | - | TRBD2 | TRBJ2-3 | TRBV7-9
TGTGCCAGCAGCCGACTCGGACAGGGGGTATCTGGAAACACCATATATTTT | CASSRLGQGVSGNTIYF | - | TRBD1 | TRBJ1-3 | TRBV5-5
TGTGCCAGCAGCCGTCCGACAGATACGCAGTATTTT | CASSRPTDTQYF | - | - | TRBJ2-3 | TRBV7-8
TGTGCCAGTACCAAATGGGGCGATAATTCAAATGAGCAGTTCTTC | CASTKWGDNSNEQFF | - | - | TRBJ2-1 | TRBV19
TGTGCCAGCAGGGTACTAGCGGGAGGGACCGGGGAGCTGTTTTTT | CASRVLAGGTGELFF | - | TRBD2 | TRBJ2-2 | TRBV6-1
TGTGCCAGCAGTTCCCCAGCGGGAGTTTCAGATACGCAGTATTTT | CASSSPAGVSDTQYF | - | TRBD2 | TRBJ2-3 | TRBV28
TGTGCCAGCTCACCACCAGAAGTGAACACTGAAGCTTTCTTT | CASSPPEVNTEAFF | - | - | TRBJ1-1 | TRBV18
TGTGCCAGCAGCCAAGGGACTAGCGGGGCCTCGGTCGAGCAGTACTTC | CASSQGTSGASVEQYF | once | TRBD2 | TRBJ2-7 | TRBV11-2
TGTGCCAGCAGCGCGTCCCCCGGAGGCCATCAGCCCCAGCATTTT | CASSASPGGHQPQHF | - | - | TRBJ1-5 | TRBV9
TGTGCCAGCTCACCACCGGGCAGGGTAGAAGCTTTCTTT | CASSPPGRVEAFF | - | - | TRBJ1-1 | TRBV18
TGTGCCAGCAGTTACAATTTTGGGGGAACGGTTCACTTC | CASSYNFGGTVHF | - | - | TRBJ2-5 | TRBV6-5
TGTGCCAGGAGGGGAGGCGGGAGGGCCTACAATGAGCAGTTCTTC | CARRGGGRAYNEQFF | - | TRBD2 | TRBJ2-1 | TRBV2